The 27 T cell receptor beta chains below all came from one sample that was sequenced in a study of blood T cell repertoires in COVID-19 (dated by TCRdb to the early 2020s). The library was generated by the immunoSEQ multiplex PCR assay. TCRdb provides this immuneACCESS table in a form limited to in-frame rearrangements. Some clones are lacking; in checked studies, under half of them reflect an unresolved V gene, and why the rest are absent is not known. For this sample the table gives roughly 200,000 clones, of which about four fifths were detected only once. The ten largest clones capture 4.5% to 6% of the sample. The sequenced sample was peripheral blood. The origin of the receptors is a woman between 65 and 79 years old with active or convalescent COVID-19.

The V and J genes are TRBV13 and TRBJ2-7; TRBD1 matches at 9 bases. Germline V gene lookup returns CDR1 PRHDT and CDR2 FYEKMQ (reference sequence). There are 15 residues in the CDR3. The ends lost 0 bases at V and 2 bases at J; junction bases unmatched: 2. CDR3 amino acids: CASSLGGQGAYEQYF. The CDR3, as DNA: TGTGCCAGCAGCTTAGGGGGACAGGGCGCCTACGAGCAGTACTTC.

V usage is TRBV7-2 and J usage is TRBJ1-5; D might be TRBD1 (5 bases). The CDR3 is made up of 15 amino acids. Trimming shortened V by 1 base and J by 0 bases, and 7 bases separated the two germline ends. In germline, CDR1 is SGHTA, CDR2 FQGNSA. Here the CDR3 reads CASSLEQDSNQPQHF. The CDR3 DNA reads TGTGCCAGCAGCTTAGAACAGGATAGCAATCAGCCCCAGCATTTT.

The chain is built from TRBV28 and TRBJ2-7; D gene uncertain. Deletions cut 4 bases from V and 2 bases from J, with 12 bases between. There are 14 residues in the CDR3. In germline, CDR1 is MDHEN, CDR2 SYDVKM. In DNA form, the CDR3 reads TGTGCCAGCAGTTCCTCTACGAAGCCCTACGAGCAGTACTTC. It translates to CASSSSTKPYEQYF.

CDR3 nucleotides: TGTGCCAGCAGCTTAAGTCAGGGGGGCTACAATGAGCAGTTCTTC. This translates into CASSLSQGGYNEQFF. V and J are TRBV7-2 and TRBJ2-1; tentative D call: TRBD1 (7 bases). The germline CDR1 and CDR2 sequences are SGHTA and FQGNSA. V was pared by 2 bases and J by 3 bases, with 11 bases between. CDR3 length: 15 residues.

This chain links TRBV3-1 (or the pseudogene TRBV3-2) with TRBJ1-2; unclear D gene. Germline-derived CDR1 and CDR2 are LGHDT and YNNKEL (reference sequence). The CDR3 consists of 12 residues. Trimming stripped 3 bases from V and 8 bases from J, with 10 bases between. CDR3 protein: CASSQWAGGYTF. DNA for the CDR3: TGTGCCAGCAGCCAGTGGGCGGGGGGCTACACCTTC.

There are many counts of this clone. The rearrangement links TRBV10-1 to TRBJ2-2; TRBD2 matches at 10 bases. Germline values: CDR1 WNHNN, CDR2 SYGVQD (reference sequence). CDR3 size: 17 residues. With V trimmed by 0 bases and J by 6 bases, 7 bases remained unmatched. The CDR3 bases are TGCGCCAGCAGTGAGTCAGGGCTAGCGGGAGTTGCCGGGGAGCTGTTTTTT. Residues: CASSESGLAGVAGELFF.

The chain uses TRBV5-1 and TRBJ1-2, with D possibly being TRBD1 (5 bases). From germline, CDR1 is SGHRS and CDR2 YFSETQ. The CDR3 runs to 13 residues. Trimming took off 2 bases at V and 8 bases at J, with 13 bases between the two ends. CDR3 in DNA: TGCGCCAGCAGCTTTGCGGGGGTGGAAGGCTACACCTTC. Translation: CASSFAGVEGYTF.

The rearrangement links TRBV27 to TRBJ2-3; TRBD2 might be the D (6 bases). Germline V gene lookup returns CDR1 MNHEY and CDR2 SMNVEV (reference sequence). V was clipped by 8 bases and J by 3 bases, with 9 bases between them. The CDR3 is 12 amino acids. The CDR3 sequence is CASAGLTDTQYF. The CDR3 DNA sequence: TGTGCCAGCGCGGGACTTACAGATACGCAGTATTTT.

This chain's CDR3 is CASRIMTGNYGYTF. As DNA, the CDR3 is TGTGCCAGCAGGATAATGACAGGGAACTATGGCTACACCTTC. The rearrangement uses TRBV6-5 and TRBJ1-2; 7 bases fit TRBD1. The CDR3 loop spans 14 amino acids. Per the germline V gene, CDR1 is MNHEY and CDR2 is SVGAGI. Unmatched junction bases numbered 6, after V lost 6 bases and J lost 2 bases.

The chain uses TRBV5-5 and TRBJ1-1; D unclear. V lost 5 bases, J lost 5 bases, and 10 bases lay in between. The CDR3 contains 12 residues. In germline, CDR1 is SGHKS, CDR2 YYEKEE (reference sequence). DNA of the CDR3: TGTGCCAGCAGTCAACAGAGTACTGAAGCTTTCTTT. Its protein product is CASSQQSTEAFF. Based on the CDR3 plus reference TRBV5-5 and TRBJ1-1, the full variable domain is DAGVTQSPTHLIKTRGQQVTLRCSPISGHKSVSWYQQVLGQGPQFIFQYYEKEERGRGNFPDRFSARQFPNYSSELNVNALLLGDSALYLCASSQQSTEAFFGQGTRLTVV.

The V call is TRBV4-1, the J call TRBJ2-7, with D perhaps TRBD2 (6 bases). Germline V gene sequence: CDR1 MGHRA, CDR2 YSYEKL. Trimming removed 5 bases at V and 3 bases at J, with 11 bases between. This CDR3 has 13 residues. CDR3 sequence reads: CASSKGLDYEQYF. The DNA of the CDR3 is TGCGCCAGCAGCAAGGGACTGGACTACGAGCAGTACTTC.

The V call is TRBV5-1, the J call TRBJ2-7; TRBD1 matches 7 bases. Germline assignment: CDR1 SGHRS and CDR2 YFSETQ. The CDR3 runs 15 residues. The V and J ends lost 7 bases and 0 bases, in that order; junction bases with no gene match: 10. The CDR3 DNA reads TGCGCCAGCTCTTCTGGGACAGCTATCTCCTACGAGCAGTACTTC. Protein: CASSSGTAISYEQYF.

The V call is TRBV19, the J call TRBJ2-3; 10 bases agree with TRBD1. V was pared by 4 bases and J by 4 bases, with 8 bases of the junction left unmatched. The CDR3 runs to 16 residues. Germline values: CDR1 LNHDA, CDR2 SQIVND (reference sequence). CDR3 sequence (DNA): TGTGCCAGTAGTACTCGGGACAGGGGATACCCAGATACGCAGTATTTT. It codes for CASSTRDRGYPDTQYF.

The chain couples TRBV5-4 to TRBJ2-1; D call uncertain. Germline V gene lookup returns CDR1 SGHNT and CDR2 YYREEE (reference sequence). The CDR3 extends over 15 amino acids. V lost 1 base and J lost 5, with 13 bases in between. CDR3 in DNA: TGTGCCAGCAGCTTGACGATAGGAGCTCACAATGAGCAGTTCTTC. Translating it yields CASSLTIGAHNEQFF.

The rearrangement joins TRBV18 to TRBJ2-7, with TRBD1 identical over 8 bases. Losses at the gene ends were 0 bases for V and 10 bases for J; bases not matched to a gene: 17. Germline lookup yields CDR1 KGHSH and CDR2 LQKENI. The CDR3 length is 17 residues. The CDR3 reads CASSPPGGAGGLLSQYF. The CDR3 DNA sequence: TGTGCCAGCTCACCACCCGGAGGGGCAGGGGGCTTGTTATCCCAGTACTTC. The full variable domain, rest sourced from reference TRBV18 and TRBJ2-7, is NAGVMQNPRHLVRRRGQEARLRCSPMKGHSHVYWYRQLPEEGLKFMVYLQKENIIDESGMPKERFSAEFPKEGPSILRIQQVVRGDSAAYFCASSPPGGAGGLLSQYFGPGTRLTVT.

The chain uses TRBV18 and TRBJ2-7, with a weak D call TRBD2 (5 bases). The CDR3 loop spans 14 amino acids. Germline-derived CDR1 and CDR2 are KGHSH and LQKENI. Trimming removed 6 bases from V and 0 bases from J, with 12 bases in between. The CDR3 DNA follows: TGTGCCAGCTCTCTTAGCGCGGTCTCCTACGAGCAGTACTTC. Its protein product is CASSLSAVSYEQYF. Full variable domain (outside the CDR3, taken from reference TRBV18 and TRBJ2-7): NAGVMQNPRHLVRRRGQEARLRCSPMKGHSHVYWYRQLPEEGLKFMVYLQKENIIDESGMPKERFSAEFPKEGPSILRIQQVVRGDSAAYFCASSLSAVSYEQYFGPGTRLTVT.

This clone was observed a handful of times. The chain joins TRBV4-1 to TRBJ2-7; a possible D gene is TRBD2 (5 bases). V lost 4 bases, J lost 0 bases, and 7 bases lay in between. The CDR3 totals 13 residues. Germline-derived CDR1 and CDR2 are MGHRA and YSYEKL. The CDR3, as DNA: TGCGCCAGCAGCCGGGAGATCTCCTACGAGCAGTACTTC. It translates to CASSREISYEQYF.

The rearrangement links TRBV20-1 to TRBJ1-1; the D is unclear. Germline V gene lookup returns CDR1 DFQATT and CDR2 SNEGSKA (reference sequence). V shed 6 bases and J shed 0 bases, with 5 bases lying between them. This CDR3 region has 11 residues. CDR3 loop: CSAEMNTEAFF. CDR3 sequence (DNA): TGCAGTGCAGAGATGAACACTGAAGCTTTCTTT.

The V gene is TRBV6-5, the J gene TRBJ2-5; D remains unclear. The V end was cut by 4 bases, the J end by 10 bases, with 13 bases between. The CDR3 runs 12 residues. Germline CDR1 and CDR2: MNHEY and SVGAGI. CDR3 DNA sequence: TGTGCCAGCAGTTCCCCACCGTTTAGCCAGTACTTC. Protein: CASSSPPFSQYF.

V is TRBV27 and J is TRBJ1-1; D unclear. V was pared by 0 bases and J by 0 bases, with 5 bases between. CDR3 size: 14 residues. Germline CDR1 reads MNHEY; CDR2 reads SMNVEV (reference sequence). The DNA for the CDR3 is TGTGCCAGCAGTTTATCGCGCGTGAACACTGAAGCTTTCTTT. Its translation is CASSLSRVNTEAFF.

This rearrangement joins TRBV6-5 to TRBJ1-1, with 9 nucleotides matching TRBD1. Germline V gene sequence: CDR1 MNHEY, CDR2 SVGAGI. The V gene end was trimmed by 4 bases and the J gene end by 5 bases; junction bases not matched to a gene: 11. The CDR3 covers 16 residues. The CDR3 sequence is CASSSPNRGQKTEAFF. The CDR3, as DNA: TGTGCCAGCAGTTCACCCAACAGGGGGCAGAAAACTGAAGCTTTCTTT.

This chain uses TRBV12-3 or TRBV12-4 with TRBJ2-7; D not certain. V shed 1 base and J shed 3 bases, with 7 bases lying between them. The CDR3 has 13 amino acids. CDR3 nucleotide sequence: TGTGCCAGCAGTTTAGGTAATCGCTACGAGCAGTACTTC. Encoded protein: CASSLGNRYEQYF.

This sequence joins TRBV5-1 and TRBJ2-5, with 11 nucleotides matching TRBD1. The CDR3 has 14 amino acids. Trimming removed 6 bases from V and 4 bases from J; junction bases left unmatched: 5. Per germline, CDR1 SGHRS and CDR2 YFSETQ. The CDR3 DNA follows: TGCGCCAGCACCCCGGGGACAGGGGGAGAGACCCAGTACTTC. Translating it yields CASTPGTGGETQYF.

Concerning this clone: Within the sample, other DNA sequences also encode this same CDR3. The genes are TRBV18 and TRBJ2-5, with D perhaps TRBD2 (5 bases). Trimming took off 2 bases at V and 5 bases at J, with 9 bases between the two ends. Germline CDR1 KGHSH, CDR2 LQKENI. The CDR3 sequence is 13 residues long. The CDR3 DNA reads as TGTGCCAGCTCACCAGGGCTAGCCGAGACCCAGTACTTC. This codes for CASSPGLAETQYF.

This chain joins TRBV9 and TRBJ1-1; D is possibly TRBD1 (5 bases). The CDR3 length is 16 residues. V lost 2 bases and J 0 bases, leaving 14 bases between the germline ends. Looked up from germline, CDR1 is SGDLS and CDR2 is YYNGEE. In nucleotides, the CDR3 is TGTGCCAGCAGCGTGTATGGGGGAGGCATGAACACTGAAGCTTTCTTT. Encoded protein: CASSVYGGGMNTEAFF.

The rearrangement links TRBV7-2 to TRBJ2-3; 8 bases are shared with TRBD1. There are 15 residues in the CDR3. The V segment lost 5 bases and the J segment 3 bases; nucleotides outside the gene matches: 7. CDR1 is SGHTA and CDR2 is FQGNSA in the germline V gene. The DNA for the CDR3 is TGTGCCAGCAGCCCCGACAGGGGAAAGACAGATACGCAGTATTTT. It yields the protein CASSPDRGKTDTQYF.

The chain uses TRBV11-3 and TRBJ2-3; a possible D gene is TRBD1 (5 bases). Per the germline V gene, CDR1 is SGHNT and CDR2 is YENEEA. Trimming removed 3 bases at V and 0 bases at J, with 10 bases between. The CDR3 contains 15 residues. As DNA, the CDR3 is TGTGCCAGCAGCTTTGGCCAGGGAAGCACAGATACGCAGTATTTT. Its protein is CASSFGQGSTDTQYF.